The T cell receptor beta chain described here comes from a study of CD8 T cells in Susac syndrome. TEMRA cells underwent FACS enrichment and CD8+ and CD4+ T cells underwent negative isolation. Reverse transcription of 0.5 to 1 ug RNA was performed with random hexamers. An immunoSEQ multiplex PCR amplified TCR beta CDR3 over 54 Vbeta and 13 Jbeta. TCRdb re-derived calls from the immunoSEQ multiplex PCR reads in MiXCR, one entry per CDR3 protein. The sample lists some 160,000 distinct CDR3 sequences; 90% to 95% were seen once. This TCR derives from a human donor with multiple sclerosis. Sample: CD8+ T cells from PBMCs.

The CDR3 loop is CASSLLEFANYGYTF. The CDR3 DNA follows: TGTGCCAGCAGCCTTTTGGAGTTTGCTAACTATGGCTACACCTTC. The V call is TRBV7-8, the J call TRBJ1-2; D unclear. Per germline, CDR1 SGHVS and CDR2 FQNEAQ. The V gene lost 5 bases and the J gene lost 0 bases, with 13 bases spanning the gap. The CDR3 loop spans 15 amino acids.